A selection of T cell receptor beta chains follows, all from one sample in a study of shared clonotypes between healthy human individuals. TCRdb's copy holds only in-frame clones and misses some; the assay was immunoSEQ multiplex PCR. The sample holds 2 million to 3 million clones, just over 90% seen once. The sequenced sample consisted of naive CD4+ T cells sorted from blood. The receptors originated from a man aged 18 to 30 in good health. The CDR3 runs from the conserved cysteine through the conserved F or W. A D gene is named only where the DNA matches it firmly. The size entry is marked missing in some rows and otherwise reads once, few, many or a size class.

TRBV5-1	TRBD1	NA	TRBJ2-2	TGCGCCAGCAGCACTGAGACAGGGAGGAACACCGGGGAGCTGTTTTTT	CASSTETGRNTGELFF
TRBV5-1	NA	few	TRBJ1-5	TGCGCCAGCAGCTTGGCCGGCGTGGGGACGCAGCCCCAGCATTTT	CASSLAGVGTQPQHF
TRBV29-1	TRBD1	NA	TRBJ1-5	TGCAGCGTTGGGACAGGATCGACCCCCAATCAGCCCCAGCATTTT	CSVGTGSTPNQPQHF
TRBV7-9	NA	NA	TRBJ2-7	TGTGCCAGCAGGGGGATTTCCGAGCAGTACTTC	CASRGISEQYF
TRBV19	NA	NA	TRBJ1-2	TGTGCCAGTAGTACTGGACGGGTGGATGGCTACACCTTC	CASSTGRVDGYTF
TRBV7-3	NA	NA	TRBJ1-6	TGTGCCAGCAGCTTTTACGAGGAGGCAGCCCTCCACTTT	CASSFYEEAALHF
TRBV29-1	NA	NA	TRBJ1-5	TGCAGCGTTCAAACAGGGCCGAATCAGCCCCAGCATTTT	CSVQTGPNQPQHF
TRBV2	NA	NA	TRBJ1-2	TGTGCCAGCAGTGGGACGGATACTAACTATGGCTACACCTTC	CASSGTDTNYGYTF
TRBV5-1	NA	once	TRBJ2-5	TGCGCCAGCAGCTTCTATCAAGAGACCCAGTACTTC	CASSFYQETQYF
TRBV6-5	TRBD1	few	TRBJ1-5	TGTGCCAGCAGTTCCCGACAGGGAGATCAGCCCCAGCATTTT	CASSSRQGDQPQHF
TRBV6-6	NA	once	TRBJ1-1	TGTGCCAGCAGTTACACCCCCGAGGGTGAAGCTTTCTTT	CASSYTPEGEAFF